A single sample is the source of the 31 T cell receptor beta chains below, sequenced in a study of blood T cell repertoires in COVID-19. Data came from immunoSEQ multiplex PCR; TCRdb stores just in-frame clones and leaves some out. The table lists around 300,000 clones, roughly nine tenths of them singletons, with approximately 2.1% in the top ten. The sample was peripheral blood. The receptors here all came from a woman aged 25 to 39 with COVID-19, enrolled during active disease.

The rearrangement links TRBV30 to TRBJ2-2, with TRBD2 matching 13 bases. In germline, CDR1 is GTSNPN, CDR2 SVGIG (reference sequence). There are 17 residues in the CDR3. V lost 1 base, J lost 2 bases, and 4 bases stayed unmatched. The CDR3 reads CAWSGGLAGVNTGELFF. CDR3 coding DNA: TGTGCCTGGAGTGGAGGACTAGCGGGAGTAAACACCGGGGAGCTGTTTTTT. The full variable domain, with the rest looked up from reference TRBV30 and TRBJ2-2, is SQTIHQWPATLVQPVGSPLSLECTVEGTSNPNLYWYRQAAGRGLQLLFYSVGIGQISSEVPQNLSASRPQDRQFILSSKKLLLSDSGFYLCAWSGGLAGVNTGELFFGEGSRLTVL.

The rearrangement joins TRBV11-2 to TRBJ1-3; tentative D call: TRBD1 (6 bases). The CDR3 is 18 residues long. Germline CDR1 is SGHAT and CDR2 is FQNNGV. V lost 5 bases to trimming and J lost 0 bases, with 20 bases between them. The CDR3 region has the DNA TGTGCCAGCAGCCCTAGCGGAGGGGAGGGGGGCTCTGGAAACACCATATATTTT. This encodes CASSPSGGEGGSGNTIYF.

The chain carries TRBV25-1 and TRBJ2-5, with TRBD2 identical over 9 bases. The CDR3 totals 16 residues. Germline-derived CDR1 and CDR2 are MGHDK and SYGVNS. Unmatched junction bases numbered 7, after V lost 4 bases and J lost 1 base. CDR3 loop: CASSGGASGTQETQYF. CDR3 coding DNA: TGTGCCAGCAGTGGCGGGGCTAGCGGGACCCAAGAGACCCAGTACTTC.

The V and J genes are TRBV6-1 and TRBJ2-1; TRBD1 matches at 8 bases. The CDR3 runs to 18 residues. Per germline, CDR1 MNHNS and CDR2 SASEGT. V was pared by 0 bases and J by 4 bases, with 11 bases of the junction left unmatched. The CDR3 region has the DNA TGTGCCAGCAGTGAAGCGAGGATGGGGCGGGACAGGTACAATGAGCAGTTCTTC. As protein: CASSEARMGRDRYNEQFF.

This chain connects TRBV19 to TRBJ2-7; 7 nucleotides line up with TRBD2. J lost 4 bases, V lost 5 bases, and 11 bases had no gene match. This CDR3 contains 15 residues. CDR1 and CDR2 from the germline V gene are LNHDA and SQIVND (reference sequence). The CDR3 reads CASSHGQRGRYEQYF. The CDR3, as DNA: TGTGCCAGTAGTCATGGTCAGCGGGGCAGATACGAGCAGTACTTC.

The chain joins TRBV5-1 to TRBJ1-1; TRBD1 matches at 8 bases. This CDR3 region has 12 residues. Germline V gene sequence: CDR1 SGHRS, CDR2 YFSETQ. V gave up 2 bases and J gave up 8 bases; unmatched junction bases: 2. The CDR3 sequence: CASSFGTGEAFF. The DNA of the CDR3 is TGCGCCAGCAGCTTTGGGACAGGCGAAGCTTTCTTT.

The CDR3 sequence: CASSSRGYEQYF. The CDR3 nucleotides read TGTGCCAGCAGCTCCCGGGGGTACGAGCAGTACTTC. This chain joins TRBV3-1 (or the pseudogene TRBV3-2) and TRBJ2-7, with D possibly matching TRBD2 (6 bases). Per the germline V gene, CDR1 is LGHDT and CDR2 is YNNKEL (reference sequence). Trimming removed 5 bases at V and 4 bases at J, with 9 bases between. The CDR3 is 12 residues long.

This clone showed up just once. CDR3 sequence: CASSVGQGAQQYF. CDR3 sequence (DNA): TGTGCCAGCAGCGTCGGACAGGGGGCTCAGCAGTACTTC. V usage is TRBV7-3 and J usage is TRBJ2-7; 11 bases align to TRBD1. Germline assignment: CDR1 SGHTA and CDR2 FQGTGA. The CDR3 is 13 amino acids. V lost 5 bases to trimming and J lost 8 bases; unmatched junction nucleotides: 5.

The gene calls are TRBV7-2 and TRBJ2-1, with 7 bases identical to TRBD1. CDR1 and CDR2 (germline): SGHTA, FQGNSA. V lost 5 bases, J lost 0 bases, and 4 bases stayed unmatched. The CDR3 is made up of 15 amino acids. The CDR3 bases are TGTGCCAGCAGCCGGGACAGTAGCTCCTACAATGAGCAGTTCTTC. Protein: CASSRDSSSYNEQFF.

The chain is built from TRBV27 and TRBJ2-1; 9 bases match TRBD2. Germline CDR1 MNHEY, CDR2 SMNVEV (reference sequence). Germline trimming cut 6 bases from V and 4 bases from J; bases unmatched to any gene: 10. The CDR3 covers 16 residues. The CDR3 spells CASSTKLAGPYNEQFF. The CDR3, as DNA: TGTGCCAGCAGCACAAAGCTAGCGGGGCCTTACAATGAGCAGTTCTTC.

The chain carries TRBV7-9 and TRBJ1-2, with D possibly matching TRBD1 (5 bases). This CDR3 spans 17 amino acids. Germline lookup yields CDR1 SEHNR and CDR2 FQNEAQ (reference sequence). V shed 6 bases and J shed 0 bases, with 20 bases lying between them. Here the CDR3 DNA reads TGTGCCAGCAGACAAATAGGGCAAGGGGAAGCTAACTATGGCTACACCTTC. The encoded protein is CASRQIGQGEANYGYTF.

The rearrangement links TRBV5-1 to TRBJ2-1, with 12 bases that match TRBD2. From germline, CDR1 is SGHRS and CDR2 YFSETQ. The V and J ends lost 5 bases and 8 bases, in that order; junction bases with no gene match: 5. The CDR3 spans 14 residues. The CDR3 nucleotides read TGCGCCAGCAGACTAGCGGGAGGTGTGGATGAGCAGTTCTTC. Amino acid sequence: CASRLAGGVDEQFF.

The genes are TRBV5-1 and TRBJ1-1, with no clear D. The germline V gene encodes CDR1 SGHRS and CDR2 YFSETQ. V lost 2 bases and J 4 bases, leaving 12 bases between the germline ends. The CDR3 length is 14 residues. The CDR3 DNA sequence: TGCGCCAGCAGCTTCTTCCAGTCGGGCACTGAAGCTTTCTTT. This gives the protein CASSFFQSGTEAFF.

V gene TRBV7-9 combines with J gene TRBJ2-1; 11 bases map to TRBD2. Trimming at V came to 5 bases and at J to 1 base, leaving 7 bases not matched to a gene. CDR3 size: 17 residues. Germline CDR1 SEHNR, CDR2 FQNEAQ (reference sequence). Here the CDR3 DNA reads TGTGCCAGCAGCCCTAAGGGGACTAGCGGATCCTACAATGAGCAGTTCTTC. Its protein is CASSPKGTSGSYNEQFF.

The rearrangement links TRBV7-3 to TRBJ2-7; D may be TRBD2 (6 bases). The germline gives CDR1 SGHTA, CDR2 FQGTGA. V lost 5 bases and J 2 bases, leaving 13 bases between the germline ends. The CDR3 is 14 amino acids. In DNA form, the CDR3 reads TGTGCCAGCAGCCCCGGGGGTCAAGCCTACGAGCAGTACTTC. This translates into CASSPGGQAYEQYF.

The chain recombines TRBV30 with TRBJ1-1; 8 bases match TRBD1. Germline values: CDR1 GTSNPN, CDR2 SVGIG (reference sequence). J was trimmed by 4 bases and V by 3 bases; bases with no gene match: 1. The CDR3 consists of 12 residues. Here the CDR3 reads CAWRTGGTEAFF. The CDR3 nucleotides are TGTGCCTGGAGAACAGGGGGCACTGAAGCTTTCTTT.

Note on this clone: The same CDR3 arises from other DNA sequences in this sample as well. As DNA, the CDR3 is TGCGCCAGCAGCTTGGAGGGGCCTGACACCGGGGAGCTGTTTTTT. Amino acid sequence: CASSLEGPDTGELFF. The chain carries TRBV5-1 and TRBJ2-2, with D tentatively TRBD1 (5 bases). CDR1 is SGHRS and CDR2 is YFSETQ in the germline V gene. V was shortened by 0 bases and J by 3 bases, with 9 bases between the two germline ends. The CDR3 contains 15 residues. Combining the CDR3 with reference TRBV5-1 and TRBJ2-2 gives the whole variable domain KAGVTQTPRYLIKTRGQQVTLSCSPISGHRSVSWYQQTPGQGLQFLFEYFSETQRNKGNFPGRFSGRQFSNSRSEMNVSTLELGDSALYLCASSLEGPDTGELFFGEGSRLTVL.

This chain uses TRBV27 with TRBJ2-1; the match to TRBD2 covers 11 bases. Germline lookup yields CDR1 MNHEY and CDR2 SMNVEV (reference sequence). This CDR3 is 16 amino acids long. Trimming took 8 bases from V and 3 from J; bases not matched to a gene: 9. The chain's CDR3 is CASRSVTSGVYNEQFF. The CDR3, as DNA: TGTGCCAGCCGCAGCGTGACTAGCGGGGTCTACAATGAGCAGTTCTTC.

The chain combines TRBV14 with TRBJ1-2; unclear D gene. The CDR3 totals 15 residues. Germline CDR1 SGHDN, CDR2 FVKESK. The V and J ends lost 4 bases and 6 bases respectively, with 18 bases between them. The CDR3 DNA reads as TGTGCCAGCAGCCCCAAAGGAGGCCGTAAAAATGGCTACACCTTC. Its protein is CASSPKGGRKNGYTF.

This chain links TRBV9 with TRBJ2-5; D is unclear. The germline V gene has CDR1 SGDLS and CDR2 YYNGEE. The CDR3 loop spans 15 amino acids. V was trimmed by 0 bases and J by 4 bases, leaving 13 bases between them. Written as DNA, the CDR3 is TGTGCCAGCAGCGTAGGTGGTGCTACCGCAGAGACCCAGTACTTC. It translates to CASSVGGATAETQYF.

The J gene is TRBJ2-7, the V gene TRBV21-1; the table's D call, TRBD1, was not checked against the DNA. TRBV21-1 is a pseudogene. The length of the CDR3 is 15 residues. CDR3 protein: CASSKLTGVVNEQYF. The CDR3, as DNA: TGTGCCAGCAGCAAACTAACAGGGGTAGTCAACGAGCAGTACTTC.

The chain uses TRBV3-1 (or the pseudogene TRBV3-2) and TRBJ1-1; D is uncertain. Trimming shortened V by 6 bases and J by 0 bases, and 11 bases separated the two germline ends. The CDR3 has 14 residues. Germline assignment: CDR1 LGHDT and CDR2 YNNKEL (reference sequence). The CDR3 nucleotides are TGTGCCAGCAGTCACCAGGCGTTGAACACTGAAGCTTTCTTT. The encoded protein is CASSHQALNTEAFF.

A single count supports this clone. This chain connects TRBV10-3 to TRBJ2-5, with TRBD2 matching over 7 bases. V was clipped by 2 bases and J by 5 bases; unmatched bases: 2. This CDR3 region has 13 residues. Germline V gene lookup returns CDR1 ENHRY and CDR2 SYGVKD. CDR3: CAISEGLEETQYF. CDR3 in DNA: TGTGCCATCAGTGAGGGACTAGAGGAGACCCAGTACTTC.

The J gene is TRBJ2-7, the V gene TRBV30; 11 bases agree with TRBD2. Germline assignment: CDR1 GTSNPN and CDR2 SVGIG (reference sequence). After removal of 6 bases from V and 3 bases from J, the junction contained 7 bases not matched to a gene. CDR3 length: 14 residues. The CDR3 DNA reads TGTGCCTGTCAGAGACTAGCGGGACGCTACGAGCAGTACTTC. This gives the protein CACQRLAGRYEQYF. Drawing the rest from reference TRBV30 and TRBJ2-7, the complete variable domain is SQTIHQWPATLVQPVGSPLSLECTVEGTSNPNLYWYRQAAGRGLQLLFYSVGIGQISSEVPQNLSASRPQDRQFILSSKKLLLSDSGFYLCACQRLAGRYEQYFGPGTRLTVT.

A word on this clone: Distinct nucleotide sequences in the sample also encode this CDR3. The chain uses TRBV19 and TRBJ1-2, with a weak D call TRBD1 (6 bases). V was pared by 6 bases and J by 2 bases, with 10 bases between. CDR3 size: 13 residues. The germline CDR1 and CDR2 sequences are LNHDA and SQIVND (reference sequence). The CDR3 spells CASSSDRNYGYTF. The CDR3 DNA reads TGTGCCAGTAGCTCGGACAGAAACTATGGCTACACCTTC. The full variable domain, its missing parts supplied by reference TRBV19 and TRBJ1-2, is DGGITQSPKYLFRKEGQNVTLSCEQNLNHDAMYWYRQDPGQGLRLIYYSQIVNDFQKGDIAEGYSVSREKKESFPLTVTSAQKNPTAFYLCASSSDRNYGYTFGSGTRLTVV.

The chain links TRBV21-1 to TRBJ1-5; the D call in the table, TRBD1, was not verified against the DNA. TRBV21-1 is designated a pseudogene. The CDR3 totals 17 residues. CDR3 sequence (DNA): TGTGCCAGCAGCAAAGTACTCGGACAGGGGAACAATCAGCCCCAGCATTTT. It encodes CASSKVLGQGNNQPQHF.

The chain links TRBV30 to TRBJ1-3; D gene uncertain. Trimming removed 0 bases from V and 0 bases from J, with 9 bases in between. The CDR3 is 15 residues long. The germline V gene encodes CDR1 GTSNPN and CDR2 SVGIG (reference sequence). This CDR3 is CAWSVNSYSGNTIYF. The CDR3 DNA reads TGTGCCTGGAGTGTAAACAGCTACTCTGGAAACACCATATATTTT.

The chain recombines TRBV5-4 with TRBJ2-1, with 9 nucleotides matching TRBD2. The germline V gene has CDR1 SGHNT and CDR2 YYREEE (reference sequence). This CDR3 is 14 amino acids long. V was clipped by 1 base and J by 13 bases; unmatched bases: 9. This CDR3 reads CASSLSLAGREQFF. In DNA form, the CDR3 reads TGTGCCAGCAGCTTGAGTCTAGCGGGGAGGGAACAGTTCTTC.

This clone was seen only once. The rearrangement uses TRBV19 and TRBJ2-7; TRBD2 might be the D (7 bases). Germline CDR1 reads LNHDA; CDR2 reads SQIVND (reference sequence). The germline V and J ends were trimmed by 5 bases and 7 bases, with 18 bases remaining between them. This CDR3 is 14 amino acids long. CDR3 coding DNA: TGTGCCAGTAGTGCCCGAGGGGGGGCGGTTGAGCAGTACTTC. Amino acids: CASSARGGAVEQYF.

The chain combines TRBV11-2 with TRBJ2-2; TRBD1 might be the D (6 bases). Germline assignment: CDR1 SGHAT and CDR2 FQNNGV. The CDR3 extends over 16 amino acids. V was pared by 5 bases and J by 0 bases, with 13 bases between. The CDR3 DNA is TGTGCCAGCAGCCTCCGGACAGAACCGAACACCGGGGAGCTGTTTTTT. It translates to CASSLRTEPNTGELFF.

This clone has a single count. This chain connects TRBV18 to TRBJ1-1; D is unresolved. The germline CDR1 and CDR2 sequences are KGHSH and LQKENI. V was shortened by 5 bases and J by 5 bases, with 18 bases between the two germline ends. The CDR3 has 15 amino acids. The CDR3 loop reads CASSSLSGSTTEAFF. Written as DNA, the CDR3 is TGTGCCAGCTCATCGTTATCGGGTTCCACAACTGAAGCTTTCTTT. Filled out from reference TRBV18 and TRBJ1-1, the complete variable domain reads NAGVMQNPRHLVRRRGQEARLRCSPMKGHSHVYWYRQLPEEGLKFMVYLQKENIIDESGMPKERFSAEFPKEGPSILRIQQVVRGDSAAYFCASSSLSGSTTEAFFGQGTRLTVV.